This T cell receptor (beta chain) was found in a study of cytomegalovirus exposure and HLA in healthy donors. Regarding the study as a whole: Many donors carried some public TCRs, although rarity characterized most TCR sequences. Likely technical artifact: a cluster of highly shared sequence variants.

Germline V lookup: CDR1 MDHEN, CDR2 SYDVKM. The CDR3 totals 14 residues. V lost 6 bases and J 7 bases, leaving 18 bases between the germline ends. PCR was performed using 60 Vbeta and 13 Jbeta primers. TCRdb keeps only in-frame clones here, not all; method: immunoSEQ multiplex PCR. The profile shows around 130,000 clones, 80% of them singletons. The count of this clone is one. Its antigen is unknown. V usage is TRBV28 and J usage is TRBJ1-2; D is ambiguous. Sequenced sample: PBMCs. The TCR comes from a man aged 35 to 55 in good health and CMV-seronegative. In DNA form, the CDR3 reads TGTGCCAGCAGCAAGCCCTCTCAATCAGGTGGCTACACCTTC. Translated: CASSKPSQSGGYTF.